This TCR beta chain was documented in a study of blood T cell repertoires in COVID-19. Germline V gene sequence: CDR1 SGHNT, CDR2 YYREEE (reference sequence). This CDR3 spans 19 amino acids. Unmatched junction bases numbered 14, after V lost 4 bases and J lost 6 bases. Source study methods: By means of reference gene primer amplification, nucleated cell counts were estimated. Using immunoSEQ multiplex PCR, the repertoire was profiled, and TCRdb retains in-frame clones only, with some absent. V and J calls and clone size are those listed in that table; D and trimming were worked out from the DNA. The sample has 150,000 to 200,000 clones, about four fifths seen once.

The sample comprised peripheral blood. The receptor was isolated from a woman in her sixties or seventies who had recovered from COVID-19. This rearrangement joins TRBV5-4 to TRBJ2-2; 14 nucleotides line up with TRBD2. CDR3 DNA sequence: TGTGCCAGCAGCCCGGGCCGCCGACTAGCGGGAGGGACGGCCGGGGAGCTGTTTTTT. Protein product: CASSPGRRLAGGTAGELFF.